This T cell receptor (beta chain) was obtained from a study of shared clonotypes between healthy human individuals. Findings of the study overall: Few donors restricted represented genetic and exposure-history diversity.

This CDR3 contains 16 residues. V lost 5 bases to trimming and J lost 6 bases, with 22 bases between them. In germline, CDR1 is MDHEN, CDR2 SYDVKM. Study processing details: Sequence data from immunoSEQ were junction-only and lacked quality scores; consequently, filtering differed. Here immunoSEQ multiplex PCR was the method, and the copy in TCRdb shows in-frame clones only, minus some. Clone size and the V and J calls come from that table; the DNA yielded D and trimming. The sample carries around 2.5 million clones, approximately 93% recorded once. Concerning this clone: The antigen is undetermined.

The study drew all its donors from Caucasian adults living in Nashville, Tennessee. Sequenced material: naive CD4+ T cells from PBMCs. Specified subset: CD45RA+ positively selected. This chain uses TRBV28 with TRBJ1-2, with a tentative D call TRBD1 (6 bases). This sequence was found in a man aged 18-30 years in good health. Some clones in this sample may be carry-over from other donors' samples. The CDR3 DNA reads TGTGCCAGCAGTCCCCCCTGGGGGGCCAGGGAAGATGGCTACACCTTC. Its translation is CASSPPWGAREDGYTF.